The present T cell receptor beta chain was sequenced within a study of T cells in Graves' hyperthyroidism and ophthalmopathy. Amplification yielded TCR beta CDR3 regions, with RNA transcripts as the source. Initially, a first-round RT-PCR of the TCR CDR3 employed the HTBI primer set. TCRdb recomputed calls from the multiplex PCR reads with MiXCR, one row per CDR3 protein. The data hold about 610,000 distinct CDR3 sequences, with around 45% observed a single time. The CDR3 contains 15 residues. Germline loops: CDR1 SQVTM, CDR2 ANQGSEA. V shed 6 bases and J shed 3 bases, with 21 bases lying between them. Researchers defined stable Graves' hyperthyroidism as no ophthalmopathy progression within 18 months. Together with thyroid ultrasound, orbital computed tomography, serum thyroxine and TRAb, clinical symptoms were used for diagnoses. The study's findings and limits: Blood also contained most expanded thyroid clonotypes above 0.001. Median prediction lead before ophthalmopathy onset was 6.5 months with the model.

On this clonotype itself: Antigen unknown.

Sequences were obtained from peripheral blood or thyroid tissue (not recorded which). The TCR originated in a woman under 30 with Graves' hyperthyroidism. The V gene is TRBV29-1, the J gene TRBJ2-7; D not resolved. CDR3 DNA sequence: TGCAGCGTCCGATCCGATTCTTCGGCGAACTACGAGCAGTACTTC. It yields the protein CSVRSDSSANYEQYF.